The 26 T cell receptor beta chains below come from one sample, sequenced in a study of T-cell reconstitution after alpha-beta-depleted transplantation in children. Unique molecular identifiers were used in preparing the TCRbeta library. TCRdb ran MiXCR on the PCR reads and lists one entry per CDR3 protein. The table lists hundreds of thousands of distinct CDR3 sequences, about an eighth of them singletons. Sequencing was performed on PBMCs, taken before TCRalphabeta/CD19-depleted stem cell transplant. The receptors shown here come from a girl aged 2 to 10 with congenital amegakaryocytic thrombocytopenia, due to receive a stem cell transplant.

This clonotype showed up many times. The chain is built from TRBV28 and TRBJ1-5, with a possible D match to TRBD1 (5 bases). The V and J ends lost 2 bases and 6 bases respectively, with 23 bases between them. Germline lookup yields CDR1 MDHEN and CDR2 SYDVKM. The CDR3 loop spans 18 amino acids. CDR3: CASSLTTGIILPSQPQHF. As DNA, the CDR3 is TGTGCCAGCAGTTTAACTACAGGCATTATCCTCCCTAGTCAGCCCCAGCATTTT.

A few counts support this clonotype. The chain links TRBV3-1 to TRBJ2-2; 8 bases match TRBD2. The CDR3 is 15 residues long. Germline-derived CDR1 and CDR2 are LGHDT and YNNKEL (reference sequence). The V segment lost 5 bases and the J segment 7 bases; nucleotides outside the gene matches: 9. The CDR3 is CASSTSGSYDGELFF. The CDR3 DNA follows: TGTGCCAGCAGCACCAGCGGGAGTTATGACGGGGAGCTGTTTTTT.

The chain combines TRBV6-1 with TRBJ2-1, with 7 nucleotides matching TRBD2. The CDR3 contains 14 residues. With 5 bases clipped from V and 2 bases from J, the junction kept 3 bases outside the gene matches. The germline CDR1 and CDR2 sequences are MNHNS and SASEGT. The CDR3 region has the DNA TGTGCCAGCAGTCGCGGGAGTACCTACAATGAGCAGTTCTTC. The encoded protein is CASSRGSTYNEQFF.

This clonotype turned up a few times. The rearrangement joins TRBV7-9 to TRBJ2-3; 7 bases are shared with TRBD2. The germline V gene has CDR1 SEHNR and CDR2 FQNEAQ (reference sequence). Losses at the gene ends were 8 bases for V and 4 bases for J; bases not matched to a gene: 9. There are 14 residues in the CDR3. The DNA of the CDR3 is TGTGCCAGCCCGATCCCGGGAGGACCAGATACGCAGTATTTT. Translating gives CASPIPGGPDTQYF.

This chain connects TRBV5-1 to TRBJ2-2; 7 nucleotides align to TRBD1. V shed 3 bases and J 5 bases; nucleotides not matched to a gene: 10. This CDR3 is built from 16 residues. In germline, CDR1 is SGHRS, CDR2 YFSETQ. In nucleotides, the CDR3 is TGCGCCAGCAGCTCGGGCGTAACAGGGGCGACCGGGGAGCTGTTTTTT. Translation: CASSSGVTGATGELFF.

In its sample, this clonotype was seen many times. The CDR3 protein is CASSSSSYTDPYEQYF. The DNA of the CDR3 is TGTGCCAGCAGTTCCTCTTCGTACACGGACCCCTACGAGCAGTACTTC. The chain couples TRBV6-5 to TRBJ2-7; D call uncertain. The CDR3 is 16 residues long. Germline CDR1 reads MNHEY; CDR2 reads SVGAGI. V was clipped by 4 bases and J by 2 bases, with 18 bases between them.

This clonotype was seen ten or more times. The chain has TRBV5-1 and TRBJ1-2; D gene ambiguous. CDR1 is SGHRS and CDR2 is YFSETQ in the germline V gene. Trimming cost V 2 bases and J 2 bases, with 10 bases left between them. This CDR3 is built from 14 residues. The CDR3 DNA follows: TGCGCCAGCAGCTTACTGGACGGCAACTATGGCTACACCTTC. This codes for CASSLLDGNYGYTF.

The chain couples TRBV7-9 to TRBJ1-2; 12 nucleotides line up with TRBD1. J gave up 12 bases and V 3 bases, and 11 bases lay outside the gene matches. The CDR3 contains 15 residues. Germline-derived CDR1 and CDR2 are SEHNR and FQNEAQ (reference sequence). CDR3 nucleotides: TGTGCCAGCAGCTTGGCCGGGACAGGGGGCGTCGGCGACACCTTC. Its protein product is CASSLAGTGGVGDTF.

The chain is built from TRBV12-3 or TRBV12-4 and TRBJ2-3, with 9 bases lining up with TRBD2. This CDR3 has 16 residues. Trimming removed 8 bases from V and 0 bases from J; junction bases left unmatched: 9. The CDR3, as DNA: TGTGCCAGCCTGGCTAGCGGGGTTCCTAGCACAGATACGCAGTATTTT. Translated: CASLASGVPSTDTQYF.

This clonotype was found many times. The chain combines TRBV20-1 with TRBJ2-3; weak D call: TRBD2 (5 bases). Germline lookup yields CDR1 DFQATT and CDR2 SNEGSKA (reference sequence). The ends were cut back, 6 bases at V and 12 bases at J, with 19 bases in the middle. The CDR3 runs to 12 residues. The chain's CDR3 is CSASTPAEPQYF. CDR3 DNA sequence: TGCAGTGCCTCTACCCCAGCGGAGCCACAGTATTTT.

The chain is built from TRBV27 and TRBJ2-7; weak D call: TRBD1 (6 bases). With 0 bases removed from V and 7 bases from J, the gap between germline ends came to 13 bases. This CDR3 spans 14 amino acids. The germline gives CDR1 MNHEY, CDR2 SMNVEV (reference sequence). CDR3 sequence: CASSLSSPGDEQYF. The CDR3 coding sequence is TGTGCCAGCAGTTTATCTTCCCCAGGGGATGAGCAGTACTTC.

This clonotype showed up many times. This chain links TRBV24-1 with TRBJ2-2, with 11 bases fitting TRBD2. The length of the CDR3 is 19 residues. The ends lost 4 bases at V and 4 bases at J; junction bases unmatched: 13. CDR1 and CDR2 from the germline V gene are KGHDR and SFDVKD. This CDR3 is CATSDLPGTSGVGTGELFF. CDR3 in DNA: TGTGCCACCAGTGACCTTCCCGGGACTAGCGGAGTAGGCACCGGGGAGCTGTTTTTT.

This clonotype was detected a few times. The chain carries TRBV7-8 and TRBJ1-1; no firm D call. Deletions cut 4 bases from V and 4 bases from J, with 13 bases between. From germline, CDR1 is SGHVS and CDR2 FQNEAQ. The CDR3 length is 14 residues. The CDR3 nucleotides are TGTGCCAGCAGCTCCCAGGTTTGGGGCACTGAAGCTTTCTTT. Translated, it gives CASSSQVWGTEAFF.

V and J are TRBV20-1 and TRBJ1-3; 8 bases match TRBD1. Trimming at V came to 3 bases and at J to 6 bases, leaving 13 bases not matched to a gene. Germline CDR1 reads DFQATT; CDR2 reads SNEGSKA (reference sequence). This CDR3 is 16 amino acids long. The CDR3 DNA reads as TGCAGTGCTAGCAGAACCTCAGGGGGCAAAGAAAACACCATATATTTT. It is translated as CSASRTSGGKENTIYF.

The chain carries TRBV6-1 and TRBJ2-1; D unresolved. Germline V CDR1 and CDR2: MNHNS, SASEGT. Trimming took off 6 bases at V and 0 bases at J, with 12 bases between the two ends. CDR3 length: 15 residues. The CDR3 region has the DNA TGTGCCAGCAGCCGGGTAGAGAGCTCCTACAATGAGCAGTTCTTC. Its protein product is CASSRVESSYNEQFF.

This clonotype was seen at least ten times. The gene calls are TRBV12-3 or TRBV12-4 and TRBJ2-7, with TRBD1 as a possible D gene (6 bases). The CDR3 contains 14 residues. The V gene lost 3 bases and the J gene lost 3 bases, with 12 bases spanning the gap. The CDR3 DNA is TGTGCCAGCAGTTTTGGGACATCCGACTACGAGCAGTACTTC. This gives the protein CASSFGTSDYEQYF.

There are many counts of this clonotype. The chain uses TRBV6-4 and TRBJ1-1; perhaps TRBD1 as D (5 bases). Per germline, CDR1 MRHNA and CDR2 SNTAGT. The CDR3 is 20 residues long. The V gene lost 6 bases and the J gene lost 2 bases, with 31 bases spanning the gap. The CDR3, as DNA: TGTGCCAGCAGATTGGGTCGCTTTTTTTTCATCGACAGAAGTAACACTGAAGCTTTCTTT. Translation: CASRLGRFFFIDRSNTEAFF.

The J gene is TRBJ2-1, the V gene TRBV5-1; possibly TRBD2 for D (5 bases). The V gene's germline CDR1 is SGHRS and CDR2 YFSETQ. V was shortened by 0 bases and J by 2 bases, with 24 bases between the two germline ends. CDR3 size: 20 residues. This chain's CDR3 is CASSLGSSLRYSSAYNEQFF. CDR3 coding DNA: TGCGCCAGCAGCTTGGGATCTAGCTTGAGATATTCGTCAGCCTACAATGAGCAGTTCTTC.

This clonotype was counted between two and nine times. The rearrangement uses TRBV28 and TRBJ2-3; perhaps TRBD2 as D (6 bases). V was shortened by 3 bases and J by 0 bases, with 13 bases between the two germline ends. The length of the CDR3 is 16 residues. Germline loops: CDR1 MDHEN, CDR2 SYDVKM. The CDR3 nucleotides are TGTGCCAGCAGTTTCTCTAGCGTGTTTAGCACAGATACGCAGTATTTT. Translated, it gives CASSFSSVFSTDTQYF.

This clonotype was seen many times. The V call is TRBV29-1, the J call TRBJ1-2, with D possibly being TRBD1 (5 bases). The germline V gene has CDR1 SQVTM and CDR2 ANQGSEA. This CDR3 spans 12 amino acids. The V and J ends lost 3 bases and 3 bases respectively, with 8 bases between them. CDR3 nucleotide sequence: TGCAGCGTTGACAGGGTTCACTATGGCTACACCTTC. Encoded protein: CSVDRVHYGYTF.

V and J are TRBV12-3 or TRBV12-4 and TRBJ2-7, with TRBD1 identical over 8 bases. The CDR3 is made up of 17 amino acids. V shed 0 bases, J shed 1 base, and the junction held 8 bases outside the gene matches. The CDR3 spells CASSLAGQGKWSYEQYF. The CDR3 nucleotides are TGTGCCAGCAGTTTAGCTGGACAGGGTAAATGGTCCTACGAGCAGTACTTC.

This clonotype was picked up many times. The chain couples TRBV20-1 to TRBJ2-7, with TRBD2 matching over 11 bases. Germline V gene lookup returns CDR1 DFQATT and CDR2 SNEGSKA (reference sequence). The trim removed 4 bases at V and 7 bases at J, leaving 6 bases unmatched. The CDR3 extends over 13 amino acids. CDR3 in DNA: TGCAGTGCTATTCCGGGACTAGCGGAGGAGCAGTACTTC. It specifies CSAIPGLAEEQYF.

In this sample, this clonotype turned up a few times. This chain links TRBV12-3 or TRBV12-4 with TRBJ2-5; D gene uncertain. Trimming pared 7 bases from V and 5 bases from J, leaving 17 bases between. The CDR3 runs to 14 residues. CDR3 region: CASTLLDLAETQYF. DNA for the CDR3: TGTGCCAGCACCCTCCTGGACCTCGCTGAGACCCAGTACTTC.

This clonotype was counted only a few times. In DNA, the CDR3 is TGCAGTGCTAGAGATCTTAGGGCTAGCGGGTTCGACCCAATGGCGGCCGATGAGCAGTTCTTC. Its protein product is CSARDLRASGFDPMAADEQFF. The chain combines TRBV20-1 with TRBJ2-1; the match to TRBD2 covers 8 bases. The CDR3 has 21 amino acids. V lost 0 bases and J lost 8; bases outside the gene matches: 27. Germline loops: CDR1 DFQATT, CDR2 SNEGSKA (reference sequence).

This clonotype was seen many times. The chain recombines TRBV25-1 with TRBJ1-2; the D is unclear. The CDR3 totals 14 residues. Trimming removed 5 bases from V and 3 bases from J, with 13 bases in between. CDR1 and CDR2 (germline): MGHDK, SYGVNS. The CDR3, as DNA: TGTGCCAGCAGTCCAAATCCTAACTACTATGGCTACACCTTC. Its translation: CASSPNPNYYGYTF.

Comment on this clonotype: This clone may be a read error of a much larger clone one base away. The chain carries TRBV20-1 and TRBJ2-1; D is ambiguous. The germline V gene encodes CDR1 DFQATT and CDR2 SNEGSKA (reference sequence). The CDR3 extends over 14 amino acids. V was pared by 6 bases and J by 6 bases, with 18 bases between. CDR3 sequence: CSARPEVGSNEQFF. The CDR3 nucleotides are TGCAGTGCCAGACCAGAGGTGGGCTCCAATGAGCAGTTCTTC.